Listed below are T cell receptor beta chains from one sample, sequenced in a study of cytomegalovirus exposure and HLA in healthy donors. Sequencing used immunoSEQ multiplex PCR; TCRdb keeps in-frame clones, though not all of them. The data show about 160,000 clones, more than 75% seen once. Sequences were obtained from PBMCs. These TCRs come from a man aged 18 to 29 in good health and CMV-seronegative. CDR3s include the opening cysteine and the closing phenylalanine or tryptophan. The order of the fields is clone size, D gene, J gene, V gene, CDR3 DNA, CDR3 protein. A D gene is named only where the DNA matches it firmly. Clone size, where shown, is once, few, many, or a class for clones that have expanded.

NA | NA | TRBJ1-5 | TRBV4-2 | TGTGCCAGCAGCCAGTCTACTCAGGGGCAGGGGCCCCAGCATTTT | CASSQSTQGQGPQHF
NA | NA | TRBJ2-2 | TRBV4-3 | TGCGCCAGCAGCCAAGTAATGTCGCTAGTTCACGCCGGGGAGCTGTTTTTT | CASSQVMSLVHAGELFF
NA | TRBD1 | TRBJ2-5 | TRBV13 | TGTGCCAGCAGCTTTTCTAACAGGGGGTCATACTTC | CASSFSNRGSYF
NA | TRBD2 | TRBJ2-2 | TRBV2 | TGTGCCAGCAAAGCGGGAGTGGCGCCCGGGGAGCTGTTTTTT | CASKAGVAPGELFF
once | NA | TRBJ1-5 | TRBV19 | TGTGCCAGTAGTTACCGAGGTTATAGCAATCAGCCCCAGCATTTT | CASSYRGYSNQPQHF
NA | TRBD1 | TRBJ2-1 | TRBV27 | TGTGCCAGCAGTTCGCCCGGGACAGATTCCCTCTCCTACAATGAGCAGTTCTTC | CASSSPGTDSLSYNEQFF
NA | TRBD1 | TRBJ2-7 | TRBV29-1 | TGCAGCGTTCACAGGGGCTACGAGCAGTACTTC | CSVHRGYEQYF
NA | TRBD1 | TRBJ2-2 | TRBV7-6 | TGTGCCAGCAGCCCGCAGGGGGCGGGAACCGGGGAGCTGTTTTTT | CASSPQGAGTGELFF
NA | NA | TRBJ1-2 | TRBV2 | TGTGCCAGCAGTGTGAGCAGGGACAACGGCTACACCTTC | CASSVSRDNGYTF
NA | TRBD2 | TRBJ2-7 | TRBV11-2 | TGTGCCAGCAGCTTTCTCGCGGGAGGGCTGGACGAGCAGTACTTC | CASSFLAGGLDEQYF
NA | NA | TRBJ2-2 | TRBV5-4 | TGTGCCAGCAGCTTTACGGGGTTGAACACCGGGGAGCTGTTTTTT | CASSFTGLNTGELFF
NA | TRBD1 | TRBJ2-1 | TRBV10-3 | TGTGCCATCAATCTGGAAAGGACAGGGGGCCTCTCCACCTTTTACAATGAGCAGTTCTTC | CAINLERTGGLSTFYNEQFF
NA | NA | TRBJ2-2 | TRBV7-2 | TGTGCCAGCAGCTTAGGCCTAGGAACCGGGGAGCTGTTTTTT | CASSLGLGTGELFF
NA | NA | TRBJ1-2 | TRBV4-2 | TGTGCCAGCAGCCAAGATCGGACTTCCCTAGACTATGGCTACACCTTC | CASSQDRTSLDYGYTF
NA | TRBD1 | TRBJ1-2 | TRBV5-6 | TGTGCCAGCAGCCCGGGGACAGGACCCTATGGCTACACCTTC | CASSPGTGPYGYTF
NA | NA | TRBJ1-3 | TRBV19 | TGTGCCAGTTCACAGGGAGATTTTGGAAACACCATATATTTT | CASSQGDFGNTIYF
NA | NA | TRBJ2-2 | TRBV19 | TGTGCCAGTACCCCCCCCGCAGGATTGAACACCGGGGAGCTGTTTTTT | CASTPPAGLNTGELFF
NA | NA | TRBJ1-5 | TRBV29-1 | TGCAGCGTTCGACACCTCAATCAGCCCCAGCATTTT | CSVRHLNQPQHF
NA | NA | TRBJ1-1 | TRBV5-8 | TGTGCCAGCCTTGAAGCTTTCTTT | CASLEAFF
NA | NA | TRBJ2-3 | TRBV28 | TGTGCCAGCAGTCCTCGGGATACGCAGTATTTT | CASSPRDTQYF
NA | TRBD2 | TRBJ2-1 | TRBV2 | TGTGCCAGCAACGGGGGGTCCTACAATGAGCAGTTCTTC | CASNGGSYNEQFF
NA | NA | TRBJ1-5 | TRBV6-5 | TGTGCCAGCAGTTCTCTAAAGGACAGTAGCAATCAGCCCCAGCATTTT | CASSSLKDSSNQPQHF
NA | NA | TRBJ1-2 | TRBV29-1 | TGCAGCGTTGGAATTTTGCGGGAGACCTATCGTTCTACCCCTGCCTATGGCTACACCTTC | CSVGILRETYRSTPAYGYTF
NA | NA | TRBJ1-6 | TRBV5-1 | TGCGCCAGCAGCCCCCGTGGGGCAGGGTCTAGTTCACCCCTCCACTTT | CASSPRGAGSSSPLHF
NA | TRBD2 | TRBJ2-5 | TRBV2 | TGTGCCAGCCTCGTGTCTAGCGGGACTCGGACCCAGTACTTC | CASLVSSGTRTQYF
NA | NA | TRBJ2-7 | TRBV7-2 | TGTGCCAGCAGGGTCCCGGGACTGAGCTACGAGCAGTACTTC | CASRVPGLSYEQYF
NA | NA | TRBJ1-1 | TRBV29-1 | TGCAGCATCGGGGGGACTGAAGCTTTCTTT | CSIGGTEAFF
NA | NA | TRBJ2-1 | TRBV23-1 | TGCGCCAGCTTCGGGGTCTACAATGAGCAGTTCTTC | CASFGVYNEQFF
once | NA | TRBJ1-1 | TRBV28 | TGTGCCAGCAGAGGGGGAAGCACTGAAGCTTTCTTT | CASRGGSTEAFF
NA | TRBD2 | TRBJ2-1 | TRBV28 | TGTGCCAGCAGTCCAGCGGGGCGCTCCTACAATGAGCAGTTCTTC | CASSPAGRSYNEQFF
NA | TRBD1 | TRBJ2-1 | TRBV19 | TGTGCCAGTAGTAAGGGACAGGGGGCGGCCAATGAGCAGTTCTTC | CASSKGQGAANEQFF
NA | NA | TRBJ2-7 | TRBV4-2 | TGTGCCAGCAGCCAAGAGCGGGGACGTTCCTACGAGCAGTACTTC | CASSQERGRSYEQYF
NA | TRBD1 | TRBJ1-6 | TRBV18 | TGTGCCAGCTCCCTAGGACCCCACAGGGGGAATTCACCCCTCCACTTT | CASSLGPHRGNSPLHF